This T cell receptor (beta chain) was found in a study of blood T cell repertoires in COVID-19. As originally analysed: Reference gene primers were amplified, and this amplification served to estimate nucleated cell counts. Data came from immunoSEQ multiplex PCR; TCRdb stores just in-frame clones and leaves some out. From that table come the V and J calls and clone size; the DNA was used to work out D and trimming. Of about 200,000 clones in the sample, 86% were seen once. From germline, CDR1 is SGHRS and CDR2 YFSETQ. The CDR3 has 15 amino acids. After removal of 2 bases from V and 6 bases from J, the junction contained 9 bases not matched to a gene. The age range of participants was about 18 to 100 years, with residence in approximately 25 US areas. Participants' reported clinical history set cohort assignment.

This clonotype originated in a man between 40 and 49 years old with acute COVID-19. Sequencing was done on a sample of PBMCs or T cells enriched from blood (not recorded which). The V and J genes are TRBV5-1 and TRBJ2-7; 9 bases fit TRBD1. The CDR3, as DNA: TGCGCCAGCAGCTTTAATCCGAGACAGGGGGTCGAGCAGTACTTC. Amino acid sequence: CASSFNPRQGVEQYF.